This passage covers 20 T cell receptor beta chains from one sample sequenced in a study of shared clonotypes between healthy human individuals. As defined, naive CD8 cells were CD45RO-negative and positively selected for CCR7, with terminally differentiated effector memory CD45RA+ cells excluded. Assay: immunoSEQ multiplex PCR; the TCRdb copy retains only in-frame clones and omits some. The profile shows over 750,000 clones, around 96% of them singletons. Sequences were obtained from naive CD8+ T cells sorted from blood. These receptor sequences come from a man aged 30 to 45 in good health.

This chain connects TRBV11-2 to TRBJ2-5; 9 bases fit TRBD2. The CDR3 loop spans 16 amino acids. J gave up 4 bases and V 1 base, and 7 bases lay outside the gene matches. Germline V gene lookup returns CDR1 SGHAT and CDR2 FQNNGV. CDR3 bases: TGTGCCAGCAGCTTAGTGGCTAGCGGGGTACGAGAGACCCAGTACTTC. This translates into CASSLVASGVRETQYF.

The J gene is TRBJ2-7, the V gene TRBV6-1, with D tentatively TRBD1 (7 bases). This CDR3 is built from 16 residues. Germline CDR1 MNHNS, CDR2 SASEGT. V was shortened by 1 base and J by 6 bases, with 19 bases between the two germline ends. DNA for the CDR3: TGTGCCAGCAGTGAAGGGGGAGGCAGGGGGTCATCCGAGCAGTACTTC. Residues: CASSEGGGRGSSEQYF.

V usage is TRBV29-1 and J usage is TRBJ2-2; D is unresolved. The ends were cut back, 4 bases at V and 2 bases at J, with 17 bases in the middle. Germline CDR1 is SQVTM and CDR2 is ANQGSEA. The CDR3 spans 16 residues. Here the CDR3 DNA reads TGCAGCGTTGCCCTAGATAACGTCGGAAACACCGGGGAGCTGTTTTTT. The encoded protein is CSVALDNVGNTGELFF.

The genes are TRBV6-6 and TRBJ2-3; weak D call: TRBD2 (6 bases). The CDR3 loop spans 14 amino acids. CDR1 MNHNY and CDR2 SVGAGI come from the germline V gene (reference sequence). Trimming took off 6 bases at V and 4 bases at J, with 14 bases between the two ends. The CDR3 loop reads CASSPGLWADTQYF. The CDR3 DNA reads as TGTGCCAGCAGCCCCGGACTATGGGCAGATACGCAGTATTTT.

The chain couples TRBV2 to TRBJ1-1; D remains unclear. Trimming cost V 6 bases and J 2 bases, with 22 bases left between them. This CDR3 region has 17 residues. Germline assignment: CDR1 SNHLY and CDR2 FYNNEI. The chain's CDR3 is CASRNPLMEAGNTEAFF. The CDR3 DNA follows: TGTGCCAGCAGAAACCCTCTCATGGAGGCAGGAAACACTGAAGCTTTCTTT.

The chain employs TRBV29-1 and TRBJ2-7; the match to TRBD1 covers 9 bases. CDR3 length equals 14 residues. Germline assignment: CDR1 SQVTM and CDR2 ANQGSEA. Unmatched junction bases numbered 5, after V lost 0 bases and J lost 5 bases. The DNA for the CDR3 is TGCAGCGTTGAAGATATGGGACAGGGTAACGAGCAGTACTTC. It is translated as CSVEDMGQGNEQYF.

This rearrangement joins TRBV5-4 to TRBJ2-7; D gene unclear. V was trimmed by 0 bases and J by 2 bases, leaving 15 bases between them. The CDR3 runs to 16 residues. Germline CDR1 is SGHNT and CDR2 is YYREEE (reference sequence). CDR3 DNA: TGTGCCAGCAGCTTGGGTCCGGGCACCAATACCTACGAGCAGTACTTC. Translation: CASSLGPGTNTYEQYF.

The CDR3: CASSVDPNPGVRELFF. CDR3 sequence (DNA): TGTGCCAGCAGCGTAGACCCAAACCCGGGGGTCCGGGAGCTGTTTTTT. The V call is TRBV9, the J call TRBJ2-2, with D possibly TRBD2 on 6 matching bases. Trimming pared 0 bases from V and 9 bases from J, leaving 18 bases between. CDR1 is SGDLS, CDR2 YYNGEE, per germline. The CDR3 length is 16 residues.

J is TRBJ2-7 and V is TRBV4-1; tentatively, D is TRBD1 (6 bases). Germline CDR1 MGHRA, CDR2 YSYEKL. V lost 2 bases and J 2 bases, leaving 10 bases between the germline ends. The CDR3 covers 14 residues. The CDR3 coding sequence is TGCGCCAGCAGCCAATCCGGACAGACCTACGAGCAGTACTTC. It translates to CASSQSGQTYEQYF.

V gene TRBV7-6 combines with J gene TRBJ2-2; D unresolved. Germline assignment: CDR1 SGHVS and CDR2 FNYEAQ. The CDR3 loop spans 17 amino acids. The V end was cut by 4 bases, the J end by 2 bases, with 17 bases between. DNA for the CDR3: TGTGCCAGCAGCTCATCCGGCCGGACCGTAAACACCGGGGAGCTGTTTTTT. Amino acids: CASSSSGRTVNTGELFF.

The V call is TRBV29-1, the J call TRBJ2-7; no clear D. Trimming stripped 7 bases from V and 1 base from J, with 14 bases between. Germline V gene sequence: CDR1 SQVTM, CDR2 ANQGSEA. The CDR3 consists of 13 residues. CDR3 DNA sequence: TGCAGCGCTGGCGCTTATAATTCCTACGAGCAGTACTTC. It codes for CSAGAYNSYEQYF.

The chain links TRBV27 to TRBJ2-7; D remains unclear. V lost 6 bases to trimming and J lost 4 bases, with 19 bases between them. Germline CDR1 and CDR2: MNHEY and SMNVEV (reference sequence). CDR3 length: 15 amino acids. The CDR3 DNA reads as TGTGCCAGCAGCCGATTTAAACGGACCTCATACGAGCAGTACTTC. This encodes CASSRFKRTSYEQYF.

The chain joins TRBV5-1 to TRBJ2-1; 8 bases fit TRBD1. V was clipped by 3 bases and J by 4 bases; unmatched bases: 12. The CDR3 has 17 residues. CDR1 is SGHRS, CDR2 YFSETQ, per germline. CDR3 in amino acids: CASSSQRTGLAYNEQFF. The CDR3 bases are TGCGCCAGCAGCTCCCAGAGGACAGGGTTGGCGTACAATGAGCAGTTCTTC.

This clone was observed once. V usage is TRBV29-1 and J usage is TRBJ2-1; 7 bases are a match to TRBD1. Germline V gene sequence: CDR1 SQVTM, CDR2 ANQGSEA. V was pared by 4 bases and J by 7 bases, with 7 bases of the junction left unmatched. The CDR3 is 13 amino acids. The CDR3 loop reads CSVGRQGVNEQFF. The CDR3 coding sequence is TGCAGCGTTGGACGACAGGGTGTGAATGAGCAGTTCTTC.

This sequence joins TRBV7-9 and TRBJ2-7; D is possibly TRBD1 (6 bases). Germline-derived CDR1 and CDR2 are SEHNR and FQNEAQ (reference sequence). The CDR3 loop spans 14 amino acids. V lost 4 bases and J lost 2, with 12 bases in between. The CDR3, as DNA: TGTGCCAGCAGCTCAGACAGGACAGCCTACGAGCAGTACTTC. Protein product: CASSSDRTAYEQYF.

In this sample, this clone turned up once. The chain uses TRBV27 and TRBJ2-1, with D tentatively TRBD2 (6 bases). Germline V gene lookup returns CDR1 MNHEY and CDR2 SMNVEV (reference sequence). Trimming pared 7 bases from V and 6 bases from J, leaving 22 bases between. This CDR3 is built from 16 residues. The CDR3 nucleotides read TGTGCCAGCACACACGGGGGACCCACCGCCGGCAATGAGCAGTTCTTC. Amino acid sequence: CASTHGGPTAGNEQFF.

Concerning this clone: The junction differs from germline at one of its ends, possibly a read error. The chain is built from TRBV7-2 and TRBJ1-3, with 11 bases fitting TRBD1. The CDR3 is 18 amino acids. Germline V lookup: CDR1 SGHTA, CDR2 FQGNSA. CDR3 amino acids: CASTLRTGGSYSGNTIYF. The CDR3 DNA follows: TGTGCCAGCACCTTAAGGACAGGGGGCTCTTACTCTGGAAACACCATATATTTT.

This rearrangement joins TRBV5-1 to TRBJ2-1; TRBD2 matches 14 bases. V was pared by 1 base and J by 5 bases, with 5 bases of the junction left unmatched. Germline values: CDR1 SGHRS, CDR2 YFSETQ. CDR3 size: 17 residues. The CDR3 DNA reads TGCGCCAGCAGCTTGCGACTAGCGGGAGGGCCTGACAATGAGCAGTTCTTC. Its translation: CASSLRLAGGPDNEQFF.

The chain has TRBV10-1 and TRBJ2-7, with D maybe TRBD1 (5 bases). Germline CDR1 reads WNHNN; CDR2 reads SYGVQD (reference sequence). Deletions cut 0 bases from V and 4 bases from J, with 7 bases between. This CDR3 contains 13 residues. CDR3 loop: CASSESREYEQYF. As DNA, the CDR3 is TGCGCCAGCAGTGAGTCCAGGGAATACGAGCAGTACTTC.

V is TRBV10-2 and J is TRBJ2-1; D not certain. The V and J ends lost 10 bases and 2 bases respectively, with 12 bases between them. The germline V gene has CDR1 WSHSY and CDR2 SAAADI. The CDR3 covers 13 residues. CDR3 DNA sequence: TGCGCCACCAAGGCTGGTACCTACAATGAGCAGTTCTTC. This gives the protein CATKAGTYNEQFF.